This entry features one T cell receptor beta chain sequence. It lacks a known antigen. Per-nucleotide qualities are absent, and no much larger clonotype sits a single base away. Counted from cysteine to phenylalanine, this CDR3 has 14 amino acids. Only CDR3 DNA is held: 42 bases, read in frame from base 1. CDR1 and CDR2 (WSHSY, SAAADI) derive from the germline V gene. The germline V end is reduced by 6 bases and the J end by 7 bases; junction bases left unmatched: 8. The data stem from a study of T cell responses to AZD1222 COVID-19 vaccine (dated by TCRdb to the early 2020s). For the study in its entirety: AZD1222 recipients given second doses at about 4 weeks or at about 12 weeks were pooled, since spike-specific TCR depth and breadth were not found to differ between the two schedules. Trial participants were enrolled into age subgroups of 18-55, 56-69 and 70-plus years, which contained roughly 140, 27 and 60 TCR-sequenced participants, respectively. A total of under 250 trial participants underwent TCR sequencing, of whom 207 had received two doses of AZD1222 and some 25 had received two doses of the MenACWY control vaccine. The paper as a whole reports these results and caveats: A significant rise in spike-specific TCR breadth and depth was observed after two AZD1222 doses relative to day 0 and relative to MenACWY recipients. Nearly half of unique spike-specific TCRs reportedly recognized epitopes outside regions mutated in the B.1.351 and B.1.1.7 variants. The 56-69-year group was small, and its depth increase did not reach significance, likely because of low power. Because no day 14 peak-response samples were available, the repertoires could be characterized only after the peak T cell response. Conclusions about previously exposed vaccinees were limited because only a handful of AZD1222 recipients were SARS-CoV-2 seropositive at baseline. Vaccine-associated CD4 TCRs spanned the whole spike protein, with dominant responses in regions 160-218 and 743-854. Participants were mostly white British, with more females than males. The authors suggested clonal diversity may have been underestimated.

The time point label corresponds to: baseline before first vaccination. The vaccinee samples were drawn from two UK trials, COV001 and COV002, one of which was a single-blind randomized controlled phase 2/3 trial testing AZD1222 (ChAdOx1 nCoV-19) in healthy adults. For TCRbeta chain sequencing, PBMC samples from trial participants were taken at day 0 and at day 28 after the second dose. The CDR3 regions of human TCRbeta chains were subjected to immunosequencing. Per the source publication's procedure: TCRs in the repertoires were compared against a reference library of SARS-CoV-2-specific TCRs that had been generated with the MIRA antigen-specificity platform. Breadth meant the fraction of unique TCRs that were SARS-CoV-2-associated, whereas depth meant the fraction of total T cells that were SARS-CoV-2-associated. Using the MIRA data, each spike-specific TCR was assigned both to the spike region to which the TCR was reactive and to a CD4 or CD8 class. Log10-transformed breadth and depth values were compared by one-way ANOVA with Sidak's multiple comparisons tests. TCRdb holds this immuneACCESS table with in-frame rearrangements only. Some clones are missing; in checked studies, unresolved V genes explain under half, and the rest has no known cause. V and J calls and clone size come straight from that table; D and trimming were deduced from the DNA. The sample table lists over 90,000 clones, about nine tenths of them with a count of one. In total, the top ten clones hold around 45% of the sample.

This TCR was recovered from an adult in good health. The rearrangement combines TRBV10-2 with TRBJ2-7; 11 central nucleotides agree with TRBD2. Sequences were derived from peripheral blood, sampled on day 0 of AZD1222 vaccination. In nucleotide form, the sequence is TGCGCCAGCAGGGTAGCGGGAGGGCCTGGAGAGCAGTACTTC. This gives the protein CASRVAGGPGEQYF.